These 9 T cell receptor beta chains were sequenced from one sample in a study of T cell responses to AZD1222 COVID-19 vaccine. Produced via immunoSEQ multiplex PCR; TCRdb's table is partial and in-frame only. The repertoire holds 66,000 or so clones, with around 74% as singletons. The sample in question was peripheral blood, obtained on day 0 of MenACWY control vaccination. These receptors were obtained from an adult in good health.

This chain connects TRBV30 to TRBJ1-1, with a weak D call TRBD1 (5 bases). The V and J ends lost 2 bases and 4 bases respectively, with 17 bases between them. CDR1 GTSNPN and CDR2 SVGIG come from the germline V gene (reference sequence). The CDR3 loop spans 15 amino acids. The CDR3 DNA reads TGTGCCTGGAGTACGGGCCTGACGGGGACCACTGAAGCTTTCTTT. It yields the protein CAWSTGLTGTTEAFF.

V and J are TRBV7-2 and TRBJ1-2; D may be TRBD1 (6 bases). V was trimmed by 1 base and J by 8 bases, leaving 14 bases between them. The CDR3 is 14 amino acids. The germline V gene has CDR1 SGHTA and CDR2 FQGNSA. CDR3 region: CASSLVGQLGGYTF. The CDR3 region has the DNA TGTGCCAGCAGCTTAGTAGGACAGTTGGGCGGCTACACCTTC.

CDR3: CASSTMSGGVGSGNTIYF. CDR3 bases: TGTGCCAGTAGTACCATGTCAGGGGGAGTCGGATCTGGAAACACCATATATTTT. V is TRBV19 and J is TRBJ1-3, with 7 bases identical to TRBD1. Trimming removed 4 bases from V and 1 base from J; junction bases left unmatched: 13. CDR3 length: 18 residues. Germline V gene lookup returns CDR1 LNHDA and CDR2 SQIVND (reference sequence).

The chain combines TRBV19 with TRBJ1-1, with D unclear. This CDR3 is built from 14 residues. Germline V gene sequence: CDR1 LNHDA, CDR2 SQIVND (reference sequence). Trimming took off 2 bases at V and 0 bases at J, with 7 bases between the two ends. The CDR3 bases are TGTGCCAGTAGTATATCTGCCGTGAACACTGAAGCTTTCTTT. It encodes CASSISAVNTEAFF.

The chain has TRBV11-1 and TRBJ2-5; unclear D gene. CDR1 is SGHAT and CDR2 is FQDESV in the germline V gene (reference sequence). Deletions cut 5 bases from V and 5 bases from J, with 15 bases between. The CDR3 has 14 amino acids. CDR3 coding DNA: TGTGCCAGCAGCCCCTTTGGAAACGTCGAGACCCAGTACTTC. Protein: CASSPFGNVETQYF.

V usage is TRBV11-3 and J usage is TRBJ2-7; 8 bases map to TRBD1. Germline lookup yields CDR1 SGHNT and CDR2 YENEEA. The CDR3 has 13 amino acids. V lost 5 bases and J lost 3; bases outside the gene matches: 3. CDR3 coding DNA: TGTGCCAGCAGCCAAGGACAGGGCTACGAGCAGTACTTC. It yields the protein CASSQGQGYEQYF.

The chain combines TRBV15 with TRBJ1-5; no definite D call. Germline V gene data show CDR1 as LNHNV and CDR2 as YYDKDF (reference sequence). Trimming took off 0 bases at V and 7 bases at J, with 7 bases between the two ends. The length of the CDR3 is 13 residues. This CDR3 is CATSRDLKQPQHF. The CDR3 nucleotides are TGTGCCACCAGCAGAGATCTGAAGCAGCCCCAGCATTTT.

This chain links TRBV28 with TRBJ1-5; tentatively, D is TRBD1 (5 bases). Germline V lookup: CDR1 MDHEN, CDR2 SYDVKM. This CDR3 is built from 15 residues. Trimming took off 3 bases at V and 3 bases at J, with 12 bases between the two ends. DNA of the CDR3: TGTGCCAGCAGTTTGGTTCGGGGCCCCAATCAGCCCCAGCATTTT. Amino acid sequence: CASSLVRGPNQPQHF. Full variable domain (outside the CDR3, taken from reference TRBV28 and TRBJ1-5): DVKVTQSSRYLVKRTGEKVFLECVQDMDHENMFWYRQDPGLGLRLIYFSYDVKMKEKGDIPEGYSVSREKKERFSLILESASTNQTSMYLCASSLVRGPNQPQHFGDGTRLSIL.

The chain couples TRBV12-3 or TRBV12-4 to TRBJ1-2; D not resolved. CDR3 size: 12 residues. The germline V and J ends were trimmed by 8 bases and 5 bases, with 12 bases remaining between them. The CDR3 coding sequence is TGTGCCAGCCTCGGGCCTGAGTATGGCTACACCTTC. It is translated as CASLGPEYGYTF.